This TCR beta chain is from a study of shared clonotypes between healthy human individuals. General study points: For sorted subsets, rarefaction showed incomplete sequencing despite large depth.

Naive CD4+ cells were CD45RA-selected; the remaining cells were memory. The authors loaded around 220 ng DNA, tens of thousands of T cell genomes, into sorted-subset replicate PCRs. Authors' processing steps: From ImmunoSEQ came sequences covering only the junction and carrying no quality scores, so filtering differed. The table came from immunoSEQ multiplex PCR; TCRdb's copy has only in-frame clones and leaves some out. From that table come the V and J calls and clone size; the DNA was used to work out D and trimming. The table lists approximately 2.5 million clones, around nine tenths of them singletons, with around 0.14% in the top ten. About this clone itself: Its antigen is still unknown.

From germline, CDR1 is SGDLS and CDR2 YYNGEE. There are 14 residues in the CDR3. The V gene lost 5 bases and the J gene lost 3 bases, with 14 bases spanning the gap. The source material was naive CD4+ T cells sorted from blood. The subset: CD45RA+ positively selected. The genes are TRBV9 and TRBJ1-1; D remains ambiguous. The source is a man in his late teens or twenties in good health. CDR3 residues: CASSPYRLDTEAFF. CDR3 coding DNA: TGTGCCAGCAGTCCATATCGCTTGGACACTGAAGCTTTCTTT.